The 25 T cell receptor beta chains listed next were all sequenced from one sample in a study of radiotherapy plus CTLA-4 blockade in lung cancer. This table comes from immunoSEQ multiplex PCR, and its TCRdb copy is limited to in-frame clones, with some not included. The sample lists tens of thousands of clones; roughly 85% were seen once. Sequencing used peripheral blood, obtained from a patient treated with radiotherapy plus ipilimumab. All receptors derive from a human donor with non-small cell lung cancer who had a complete response to radiotherapy plus ipilimumab.

This rearrangement joins TRBV5-5 to TRBJ1-5; TRBD1 might be the D (5 bases). Trimming pared 3 bases from V and 5 bases from J, leaving 18 bases between. CDR1 is SGHKS, CDR2 YYEKEE, per germline (reference sequence). The CDR3 is 16 amino acids. CDR3 sequence: CASSSDIRREDQPQHF. DNA of the CDR3: TGTGCCAGCAGCTCCGATATCCGCAGGGAGGATCAGCCCCAGCATTTT.

The rearrangement joins TRBV18 to TRBJ2-7, with TRBD1 matching over 8 bases. V shed 3 bases and J 5 bases; nucleotides not matched to a gene: 3. The germline gives CDR1 KGHSH, CDR2 LQKENI. The CDR3 contains 13 residues. The CDR3, as DNA: TGTGCCAGCTCACCGGACAGGGCCCACGAGCAGTACTTC. Amino acid sequence: CASSPDRAHEQYF.

J is TRBJ2-7 and V is TRBV30; D gene unclear. The V end lost 3 bases, the J end lost 6 bases, and 9 bases lay between the germline ends. The length of the CDR3 is 11 residues. CDR1 is GTSNPN, CDR2 SVGIG, per germline (reference sequence). Here the CDR3 reads CAWSVKVEQYF. CDR3 in DNA: TGTGCCTGGAGCGTTAAAGTCGAGCAGTACTTC. Filled out from reference TRBV30 and TRBJ2-7, the complete variable domain reads SQTIHQWPATLVQPVGSPLSLECTVEGTSNPNLYWYRQAAGRGLQLLFYSVGIGQISSEVPQNLSASRPQDRQFILSSKKLLLSDSGFYLCAWSVKVEQYFGPGTRLTVT.

The CDR3 loop is CAISPDTDSTEAFF. For the CDR3, the DNA is TGTGCCATCAGCCCCGATACGGATAGCACTGAAGCTTTCTTT. The V and J genes are TRBV10-3 and TRBJ1-1; D gene unclear. Germline CDR1 ENHRY, CDR2 SYGVKD. CDR3 length: 14 residues. The ends were cut back, 6 bases at V and 4 bases at J, with 15 bases in the middle.

The CDR3 sequence: CASSLVVGLATDTQYF. The CDR3 nucleotides are TGTGCCAGCAGCTTAGTGGTCGGACTAGCAACAGATACGCAGTATTTT. This sequence joins TRBV11-2 and TRBJ2-3, with 8 bases identical to TRBD2. Germline V CDR1 and CDR2: SGHAT, FQNNGV. The CDR3 spans 16 residues. V lost 1 base to trimming and J lost 3 bases; unmatched junction nucleotides: 6.

In its sample, this clone was seen a few times. This sequence joins TRBV5-1 and TRBJ2-7; 7 bases fit TRBD1. Germline CDR1 SGHRS, CDR2 YFSETQ. J was trimmed by 6 bases and V by 4 bases; bases with no gene match: 7. The CDR3 extends over 13 amino acids. The CDR3: CASSLTTGAEQYV. Written as DNA, the CDR3 is TGCGCCAGCAGCCTAACCACAGGGGCCGAGCAGTACGTC.

This chain joins TRBV27 and TRBJ2-5; tentatively, D is TRBD2 (6 bases). Germline assignment: CDR1 MNHEY and CDR2 SMNVEV (reference sequence). The CDR3 contains 12 residues. Between the trimmed V and J ends, which lost 6 bases and 6 bases, there was a span of 11 bases. DNA of the CDR3: TGTGCCAGCAGGGAGGGATGGAAGACCCAGTACTTC. Its translation: CASREGWKTQYF.

V usage is TRBV7-9 and J usage is TRBJ1-3; D call uncertain. CDR1 SEHNR and CDR2 FQNEAQ come from the germline V gene (reference sequence). Deletions cut 5 bases from V and 0 bases from J, with 11 bases between. This CDR3 has 15 residues. In DNA form, the CDR3 reads TGTGCCAGCAGCCCTACCTTCTCCTCTGGAAACACCATATATTTT. It is translated as CASSPTFSSGNTIYF. The full variable domain, rest sourced from reference TRBV7-9 and TRBJ1-3, is DTGVSQNPRHKITKRGQNVTFRCDPISEHNRLYWYRQTLGQGPEFLTYFQNEAQLEKSRLLSDRFSAERPKGSFSTLEIQRTEQGDSAMYLCASSPTFSSGNTIYFGEGSWLTVV.

V gene TRBV4-1 combines with J gene TRBJ2-5; 10 bases are shared with TRBD1. V trimming: 0 bases; J trimming: 5 bases; junction bases outside the gene matches: 6. Germline assignment: CDR1 MGHRA and CDR2 YSYEKL. The CDR3 consists of 16 residues. DNA for the CDR3: TGCGCCAGCAGCCAAGACGGGACAGGGGTGGGCGAGACCCAGTACTTC. As protein: CASSQDGTGVGETQYF.

The rearrangement joins TRBV6-5 to TRBJ1-1; 8 nucleotides line up with TRBD1. Germline CDR1 MNHEY, CDR2 SVGAGI. J gave up 2 bases and V 4 bases, and 6 bases lay outside the gene matches. The length of the CDR3 is 15 residues. Written as DNA, the CDR3 is TGTGCCAGCAGTTCCCCGGACAGGGTAAACACTGAAGCTTTCTTT. It yields the protein CASSSPDRVNTEAFF.

The chain joins TRBV9 to TRBJ1-4, with a possible D match to TRBD1 (5 bases). The CDR3 has 15 residues. V was clipped by 4 bases and J by 0 bases, with 10 bases between them. Germline V lookup: CDR1 SGDLS, CDR2 YYNGEE. The DNA for the CDR3 is TGTGCCAGCAGCTTGGGGACCGCAACTAATGAAAAACTGTTTTTT. This translates into CASSLGTATNEKLFF.

For the CDR3, the DNA is TGTGCCAGAAGCCCCCGGACTAGCGGGAGTTTTACCGAGCAGTACGTC. It translates to CARSPRTSGSFTEQYV. The chain recombines TRBV7-5 with TRBJ2-7; TRBD2 is the table's D call and was not checked against the DNA. TRBV7-5 represents a pseudogene. This CDR3 comprises 16 residues.

The rearrangement joins TRBV7-2 to TRBJ2-5; 8 positions agree with TRBD2. This CDR3 contains 14 residues. The ends lost 5 bases at V and 5 bases at J; junction bases unmatched: 7. Germline values: CDR1 SGHTA, CDR2 FQGNSA. Written as DNA, the CDR3 is TGTGCCAGCAGCGTACAGGGCGGGGGGGAGACCCAGTACTTC. Its translation: CASSVQGGGETQYF.

DNA of the CDR3: TGTGCCAGCAGCCCCAGACTTTTCTACGAGCAGTACGTC. Residues: CASSPRLFYEQYV. The chain joins TRBV5-6 to TRBJ2-7; D not certain. The V gene's germline CDR1 is SGHDT and CDR2 YYEEEE. CDR3 length: 13 residues. V was trimmed by 4 bases and J by 3 bases, leaving 11 bases between them.

The rearrangement uses TRBV10-3 and TRBJ2-1, with D maybe TRBD2 (7 bases). The germline V and J ends were trimmed by 8 bases and 5 bases, with 16 bases remaining between them. Germline V gene lookup returns CDR1 ENHRY and CDR2 SYGVKD. CDR3 length: 14 amino acids. The chain's CDR3 is CAIRPGGPNNEQFF. The CDR3 nucleotides are TGTGCCATCCGCCCCGGGGGGCCCAACAATGAGCAGTTCTTC.

The V and J genes are TRBV27 and TRBJ1-3; possible D gene TRBD1, 6 bases. The germline gives CDR1 MNHEY, CDR2 SMNVEV (reference sequence). Trimming stripped 6 bases from V and 3 bases from J, with 12 bases between. CDR3 length: 14 amino acids. The CDR3 nucleotides read TGTGCCAGCAGATTCCAGGGGAATGGAAACACCATATATTTT. It encodes CASRFQGNGNTIYF.

This sequence joins TRBV7-9 and TRBJ1-5; 7 nucleotides align to TRBD1. The trim removed 6 bases at V and 4 bases at J, leaving 3 bases unmatched. The CDR3 has 13 amino acids. Germline V gene data show CDR1 as SEHNR and CDR2 as FQNEAQ (reference sequence). This chain's CDR3 is CASRRDSNQPQHF. The CDR3, as DNA: TGTGCCAGCAGAAGGGACAGTAATCAGCCCCAGCATTTT.

This clone was found a few times. J is TRBJ1-2 and V is TRBV10-3, with 8 bases fitting TRBD1. The CDR3 has 14 residues. CDR1 is ENHRY and CDR2 is SYGVKD in the germline V gene. J lost 2 bases, V lost 2 bases, and 1 base had no gene match. CDR3 sequence (DNA): TGTGCCATCAGTGAGAACAGGGGGAACTATGGCTACACCTTC. Translated: CAISENRGNYGYTF.

This sequence joins TRBV5-4 and TRBJ2-5; 14 bases match TRBD2. CDR3 length: 17 amino acids. The V and J ends lost 4 bases and 5 bases, in that order; junction bases with no gene match: 10. From germline, CDR1 is SGHNT and CDR2 YYREEE (reference sequence). This CDR3 is CASSPTTSGRAGETQYF. CDR3 DNA sequence: TGTGCCAGCAGCCCAACGACTAGCGGGAGGGCCGGGGAGACCCAGTACTTC.

V is TRBV2 and J is TRBJ2-5; D might be TRBD1 (5 bases). The germline CDR1 and CDR2 sequences are SNHLY and FYNNEI. Trimming removed 6 bases from V and 5 bases from J, with 19 bases in between. This CDR3 comprises 15 residues. CDR3 residues: CASSFIARKGETQYF. CDR3 nucleotides: TGTGCCAGCAGCTTCATAGCCCGAAAGGGGGAGACCCAGTACTTC. Based on the CDR3 plus reference TRBV2 and TRBJ2-5, the full variable domain is EPEVTQTPSHQVTQMGQEVILRCVPISNHLYFYWYRQILGQKVEFLVSFYNNEISEKSEIFDDQFSVERPDGSNFTLKIRSTKLEDSAMYFCASSFIARKGETQYFGPGTRLLVL.

This chain joins TRBV12-5 and TRBJ2-6; D perhaps matches TRBD1 (5 bases). CDR1 is LGHNT, CDR2 FRNRAP, per germline. This CDR3 is 14 amino acids long. V dropped 6 bases and J dropped 0 bases, with 6 bases sitting between them. Here the CDR3 reads CASGTVSGANVLTF. CDR3 DNA sequence: TGTGCTAGTGGGACAGTCTCTGGGGCCAACGTCCTGACTTTC. Variable domain in full (rest from reference TRBV12-5 and TRBJ2-6): DARVTQTPRHKVTEMGQEVTMRCQPILGHNTVFWYRQTMMQGLELLAYFRNRAPLDDSGMPKDRFSAEMPDATLATLKIQPSEPRDSAVYFCASGTVSGANVLTFGAGSRLTVL.

This clone was observed a few times. The genes are TRBV2 and TRBJ2-3, with unresolved D. CDR1 and CDR2 from the germline V gene are SNHLY and FYNNEI. This CDR3 comprises 12 residues. V lost 6 bases, J lost 2 bases, and 6 bases lay in between. The CDR3 loop is CASSGPTDTQYF. The CDR3 region has the DNA TGTGCCAGCAGCGGGCCCACAGATACGCAGTATTTT.

This sequence joins TRBV19 and TRBJ2-3; perhaps TRBD2 as D (6 bases). CDR3 length: 13 residues. Trimming stripped 10 bases from V and 4 bases from J, with 15 bases between. From germline, CDR1 is LNHDA and CDR2 SQIVND (reference sequence). CDR3 residues: CAIRDSPSDTQYF. CDR3 nucleotides: TGTGCCATCCGGGACTCCCCCTCAGATACGCAGTATTTT.

This clone was counted between two and nine times. This chain joins TRBV7-2 and TRBJ2-3; TRBD2 might be the D (6 bases). The CDR3 runs to 12 residues. V shed 6 bases and J shed 8 bases, with 12 bases lying between them. Per germline, CDR1 SGHTA and CDR2 FQGNSA. The CDR3 DNA is TGTGCCAGCAGTTCTAGGCGGGGTACGCAGTATTTT. Encoded protein: CASSSRRGTQYF. Together with reference TRBV7-2 and TRBJ2-3, the CDR3 gives the full variable domain: GAGVSQSPSNKVTEKGKDVELRCDPISGHTALYWYRQSLGQGLEFLIYFQGNSAPDKSGLPSDRFSAERTGGSVSTLTIQRTQQEDSAVYLCASSSRRGTQYFGPGTRLTVL.

The rearrangement uses TRBV5-6 and TRBJ2-2, with TRBD2 matching 7 bases. Germline-derived CDR1 and CDR2 are SGHDT and YYEEEE. CDR3 length: 16 amino acids. V gave up 0 bases and J gave up 6 bases; unmatched junction bases: 8. The CDR3 sequence is CASSLGVDGGAGELFF. The CDR3 region has the DNA TGTGCCAGCAGCTTGGGAGTTGATGGGGGGGCCGGGGAGCTGTTTTTT. Filled out from reference TRBV5-6 and TRBJ2-2, the complete variable domain reads DAGVTQSPTHLIKTRGQQVTLRCSPKSGHDTVSWYQQALGQGPQFIFQYYEEEERQRGNFPDRFSGHQFPNYSSELNVNALLLGDSALYLCASSLGVDGGAGELFFGEGSRLTVL.